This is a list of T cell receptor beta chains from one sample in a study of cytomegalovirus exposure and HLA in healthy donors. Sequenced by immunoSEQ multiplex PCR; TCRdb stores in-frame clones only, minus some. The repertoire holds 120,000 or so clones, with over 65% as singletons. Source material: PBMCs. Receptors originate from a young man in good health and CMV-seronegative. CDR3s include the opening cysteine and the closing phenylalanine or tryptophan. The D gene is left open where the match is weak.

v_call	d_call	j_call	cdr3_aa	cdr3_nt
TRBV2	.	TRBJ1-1	CASSGGGWTEAFF	TGTGCCAGCAGTGGGGGGGGCTGGACTGAAGCTTTCTTT
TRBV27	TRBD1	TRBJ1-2	CASSNRGDYGYTF	TGTGCCAGCAGTAACAGGGGGGACTATGGCTACACCTTC
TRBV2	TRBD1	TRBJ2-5	CASRGSIGTAVRETQYF	TGTGCCAGCAGAGGATCTATTGGGACAGCCGTTCGAGAGACCCAGTACTTC
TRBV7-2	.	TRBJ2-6	CASSLGTGSGANVLTF	TGTGCCAGCAGCTTAGGTACAGGCTCTGGGGCCAACGTCCTGACTTTC
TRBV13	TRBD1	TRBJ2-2	CASSPGTGFTGELFF	TGTGCCAGCAGCCCCGGGACAGGTTTCACCGGGGAGCTGTTTTTT
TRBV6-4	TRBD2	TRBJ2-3	CASSDSSGGQADTQYF	TGTGCCAGCAGTGACTCTAGCGGGGGGCAAGCAGATACGCAGTATTTT
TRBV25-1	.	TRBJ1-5	CASSESGAGKGNQPQHF	TGTGCCAGCAGTGAATCAGGCGCGGGAAAGGGCAATCAGCCCCAGCATTTT
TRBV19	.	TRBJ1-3	CASTQGSGNTIYF	TGTGCCAGTACTCAGGGGTCGGGAAACACCATATATTTT
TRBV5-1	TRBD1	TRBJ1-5	CASSLDRGQPQHF	TGCGCCAGCAGCTTAGACAGGGGGCAGCCCCAGCATTTT
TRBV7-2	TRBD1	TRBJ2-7	CASSTDRGVSYEQYF	TGTGCCAGCAGCACCGACAGGGGAGTTTCGTACGAGCAGTACTTC
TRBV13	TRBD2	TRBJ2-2	CASSSGGPGTGELFF	TGTGCCAGCAGCTCGGGGGGGCCGGGAACCGGGGAGCTGTTTTTT
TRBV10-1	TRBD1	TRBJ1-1	CASRKTGTVGLAFF	TGCGCCAGCAGAAAGACCGGGACAGTCGGATTAGCTTTCTTT
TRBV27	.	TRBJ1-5	CASSLRQGNQPQHF	TGTGCCAGCAGTTTAAGGCAGGGCAATCAGCCCCAGCATTTT
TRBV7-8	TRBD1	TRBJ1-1	CASSLADRGRTEAFF	TGTGCCAGCAGCTTAGCGGACAGGGGGAGGACTGAAGCTTTCTTT